The 5 T cell receptor beta chains in this list originate from one sample, sequenced in a study of cytomegalovirus exposure and HLA in healthy donors. PCR was performed using 60 Vbeta and 13 Jbeta primers. This table comes from immunoSEQ multiplex PCR, and its TCRdb copy is limited to in-frame clones, with some not included. The sample lists 90,000 to 150,000 clones; more than 65% were seen once. The material sequenced was PBMCs. These receptors were collected from a middle-aged man in good health and CMV-seropositive.

This chain connects TRBV2 to TRBJ1-1; D is perhaps TRBD1 (6 bases). CDR3 size: 12 residues. Germline loops: CDR1 SNHLY, CDR2 FYNNEI. V was cut by 5 bases and J by 10 bases, with 14 bases left in between. The CDR3 here is CASSIGQTGAFF. CDR3 nucleotides: TGTGCCAGCAGTATAGGACAGACCGGAGCTTTCTTT.

The chain combines TRBV18 with TRBJ2-6; 7 bases agree with TRBD1. The germline CDR1 and CDR2 sequences are KGHSH and LQKENI. V lost 3 bases, J lost 1 base, and 3 bases stayed unmatched. The CDR3 runs to 16 residues. This CDR3 reads CASSPTGRSGANVLTF. CDR3 sequence (DNA): TGTGCCAGCTCACCGACAGGGCGATCTGGGGCCAACGTCCTGACTTTC.

Points on this clone: Additional DNA sequences in this sample encode the identical CDR3. The chain recombines TRBV4-3 with TRBJ1-1; unclear D gene. Trimming removed 0 bases at V and 0 bases at J, with 8 bases between. CDR3 length: 15 amino acids. Germline CDR1 and CDR2: LGHNA and YSLEER. CDR3 nucleotide sequence: TGCGCCAGCAGCCAAGAAGTAGGAGTGAACACTGAAGCTTTCTTT. Its translation: CASSQEVGVNTEAFF.

This chain joins TRBV6-1 and TRBJ1-1; tentative D call: TRBD1 (5 bases). There are 14 residues in the CDR3. V lost 2 bases to trimming and J lost 4 bases, with 11 bases between them. CDR1 is MNHNS and CDR2 is SASEGT in the germline V gene. The CDR3 DNA is TGTGCCAGCAGTGAATGGGGCCGGACCACTGAAGCTTTCTTT. This gives the protein CASSEWGRTTEAFF.

The chain recombines TRBV29-1 with TRBJ2-7, with D perhaps matching TRBD1 (6 bases). CDR3 length equals 13 residues. The germline V gene encodes CDR1 SQVTM and CDR2 ANQGSEA. With 5 bases removed from V and 6 bases from J, the gap between germline ends came to 17 bases. In DNA form, the CDR3 reads TGCAGCGTTCGGGCTTACAGGGCCTCCGAGCAGTACTTC. Its translation: CSVRAYRASEQYF.